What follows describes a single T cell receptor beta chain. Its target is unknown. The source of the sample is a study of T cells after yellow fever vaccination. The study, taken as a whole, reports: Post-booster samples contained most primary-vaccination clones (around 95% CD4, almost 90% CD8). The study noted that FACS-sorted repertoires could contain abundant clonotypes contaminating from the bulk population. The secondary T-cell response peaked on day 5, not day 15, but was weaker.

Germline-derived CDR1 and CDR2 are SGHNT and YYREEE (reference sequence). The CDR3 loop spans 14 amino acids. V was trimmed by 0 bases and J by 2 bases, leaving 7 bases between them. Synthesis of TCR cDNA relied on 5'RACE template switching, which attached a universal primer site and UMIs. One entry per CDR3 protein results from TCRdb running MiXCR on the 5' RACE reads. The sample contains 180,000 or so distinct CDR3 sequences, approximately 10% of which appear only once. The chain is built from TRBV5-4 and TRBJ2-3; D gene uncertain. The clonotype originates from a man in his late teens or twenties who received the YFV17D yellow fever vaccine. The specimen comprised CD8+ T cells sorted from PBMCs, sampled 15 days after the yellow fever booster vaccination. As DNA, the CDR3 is TGTGCCAGCAGCTTGGAACAGCTCACAGATACGCAGTATTTT. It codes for CASSLEQLTDTQYF.